This T cell receptor (beta chain) emerged from a study of blood T cells in healthy people across ages (dated by TCRdb to between 2015 and 2016). Regarding the study in general: In model experiments, template switching captured roughly one uniquely barcoded TCR beta cDNA molecule for every two T cells. Age-related changes in TCR beta repertoire diversity were measured in the study by deep sequencing normalized with unique cDNA molecular identifiers. Four age groups were formed from the donors: young (average approximately 15 years), middle-aged (approximately 40), aged (about 62) and long-lived (82). To avoid experimental bias, donors of different ages were spread randomly across the sequencing lanes. Two additional independent replicas of 1 million unique cDNA reads from the same blood draw were analyzed for two donors (one aged 18 to 30 and one aged 80 or older).

Reading the germline V gene gives CDR1 SGHTA and CDR2 FQGNSA. The CDR3 covers 15 residues, taking in both the cysteine and the phenylalanine. Kept here is only the CDR3 DNA, which spans 45 bases and is read in frame from base 1. The junction shows trimming of 7 bases on V and 0 bases on J, and the gene matches do not reach 7 bases of it. Donors were 30 to 45 systemically healthy Caucasian individuals from Russia aged roughly 6 to 100 years. Approximately 9.3 milliliters of peripheral blood were collected from each donor into EDTA-treated Vacutainer tubes. Ficoll-Paque density-gradient centrifugation was used to isolate PBMCs, with at least 6.5 million per sample. Total RNA was extracted from PBMCs with Trizol reagent, with at least 6 micrograms obtained per sample. Naive CD45RAhigh/CD27high T cell percentages were measured by flow cytometry on a PBMC aliquot from every donor. To prepare the library, 5' RACE was applied. Sequencing used an Illumina HiSeq 2500. The second PCR ran for about 6 to 12 cycles and used a J-beta primer mix along with a sample-barcoded 5' primer. Each TCR beta cDNA molecule received a unique molecular identifier from a template-switch 5' adaptor carrying 12 random nucleotides. At least 2.5 million CDR3-containing paired-end reads were obtained from each sample. All of the RNA was converted into first-strand cDNA using the Mint cDNA synthesis kit, with a TRBC-specific oligonucleotide serving as the primer. All cDNA was treated with uracil-DNA glycosylase and then went through a first 18-cycle PCR with the universal primers M1SS and BC2_uni_R. The authors' analysis ran thus. Each sample was normalized by randomly selecting 1 million high-quality reads, each carrying a distinct molecular identifier. Instead of being binned into consensus sequences, reads that shared molecular identifiers were thrown out. MiTCR, run with a Q25 quality threshold and the strictest error-elimination algorithm, handled CDR3 identification, clonotype clustering and error correction. A nonparametric unseen species model with Euler transformation was used to estimate lower-bound total TCR beta diversity. TCRdb reprocessing: public reads trimmed at Q25 with fastp, clones called with MiXCR, in-frame beta chains kept. Records with the same CDR3 protein are collapsed into one entry carrying the most frequent genes and DNA. In this record, the V and J calls reflect TCRdb's handling and not the investigators' own analysis. The sample table shows hundreds of thousands of distinct CDR3 sequences, and 29% are seen once. The ten largest clones take up roughly 17% of the sample.

Broad study findings and their caveats: As age increased, observed TCR beta diversity per million T cells dropped in a roughly linear way, and a significant reduction was already evident by age 40. A strong correlation was found between observed TCR beta diversity and the percentage of naive T cells measured by flow cytometry. Compared with the aged group, the long-lived group had more naive CD4+ T cells, fewer expanded clones and increased TCR diversity, suggesting age selection. Total diversity estimates from one million sequenced T cells were considered lower bounds and underestimates. Since profiling was done on bulk unsorted PBMCs, naive and antigen-experienced compartments could not be conclusively compared. The CMV infection status of donors was not known, potentially confounding age-related changes in expanded clonotypes.

The sample holds many counts of this clonotype. Its antigen is currently not known. Within one base of it there is no much larger clone, and no base qualities were kept. What was sequenced was blood. This TCR came from a woman older than 75 in good health. The sequence links TRBV7-2 to TRBJ2-3, and 7 junctional nucleotides match TRBD2. The bases are TGTGCCAGCAACACCTTCGGGGGGAGCACAGATACGCAGTATTTT. This sequence encodes CASNTFGGSTDTQYF.